The 19 T cell receptor beta chains given below trace back to one sample, sequenced in a study of CD8 T cells in ankylosing spondylitis. Using its own MiXCR run on the 5' RACE reads, TCRdb lists one record per CDR3 protein. The repertoire has 250,000 to 300,000 distinct CDR3 sequences, 15% to 20% of them found once; the top ten carry around 8%. The sequencing sample was made of blood, either unsorted or a sorted T cell fraction (not recorded which). These receptor sequences come from a male donor with ankylosing spondylitis or in good health (not recorded which).

This clonotype was detected many times. This chain uses TRBV5-5 with TRBJ2-5; D is undetermined. Germline loops: CDR1 SGHKS, CDR2 YYEKEE (reference sequence). The CDR3 has 13 amino acids. Between the trimmed V and J ends, which lost 3 bases and 5 bases, there was a span of 11 bases. The CDR3 DNA follows: TGTGCCAGCAGCTCGGAAGTTTGGGAGACCCAGTACTTC. Protein sequence: CASSSEVWETQYF. The variable domain in full, with the rest retrieved from reference TRBV5-5 and TRBJ2-5, is DAGVTQSPTHLIKTRGQQVTLRCSPISGHKSVSWYQQVLGQGPQFIFQYYEKEERGRGNFPDRFSARQFPNYSSELNVNALLLGDSALYLCASSSEVWETQYFGPGTRLLVL.

This clonotype turned up a few times. The V and J genes are TRBV14 and TRBJ2-1; D possibly uses TRBD1 or TRBD2 (6 bases each). Trimming removed 1 base at V and 10 bases at J, with 14 bases between. Germline V gene data show CDR1 as SGHDN and CDR2 as FVKESK. The CDR3 spans 14 residues. The CDR3, as DNA: TGTGCCAGCAGCCAAGTTCAGCTCGGGGGCGAGCAGTTCTTC. Its translation is CASSQVQLGGEQFF. Supplemented by reference TRBV14 and TRBJ2-1, the full variable domain reads EAGVTQFPSHSVIEKGQTVTLRCDPISGHDNLYWYRRVMGKEIKFLLHFVKESKQDESGMPNNRFLAERTGGTYSTLKVQPAELEDSGVYFCASSQVQLGGEQFFGPGTRLTVL.

This clonotype came up a few times. The V and J genes are TRBV5-1 and TRBJ2-5, with a possible D match to TRBD1 (6 bases). CDR1 is SGHRS, CDR2 YFSETQ, per germline. The CDR3 extends over 14 amino acids. The V end was cut by 5 bases, the J end by 5 bases, with 16 bases between. This CDR3 reads CASSIVGATETQYF. CDR3 in DNA: TGCGCCAGCAGTATTGTGGGGGCCACGGAGACCCAGTACTTC.

The chain joins TRBV27 to TRBJ2-4; tentative D call: TRBD1 (6 bases). The CDR3 consists of 13 residues. Trimming pared 8 bases from V and 4 bases from J, leaving 12 bases between. The V gene's germline CDR1 is MNHEY and CDR2 SMNVEV (reference sequence). The CDR3 here is CASSKGGKNIQYF. In nucleotides, the CDR3 is TGTGCCAGCTCTAAAGGGGGTAAAAACATTCAGTACTTC.

V is TRBV24-1 and J is TRBJ2-5, with D perhaps matching TRBD2 (6 bases). In germline, CDR1 is KGHDR, CDR2 SFDVKD. The V end was cut by 6 bases, the J end by 1 base, with 8 bases between. The CDR3 consists of 13 residues. For the CDR3, the DNA is TGTGCCACCAGTTTCGGGGGCCAAGAGACCCAGTACTTC. It yields the protein CATSFGGQETQYF.

The chain carries TRBV10-3 and TRBJ2-3, with TRBD2 identical over 12 bases. There are 14 residues in the CDR3. Germline values: CDR1 ENHRY, CDR2 SYGVKD. V gave up 8 bases and J gave up 6 bases; unmatched junction bases: 6. The CDR3 region is CAIATSGRDDTQYF. DNA for the CDR3: TGTGCCATCGCGACTAGCGGGAGAGATGATACGCAGTATTTT.

The chain recombines TRBV20-1 with TRBJ1-1; 9 bases agree with TRBD1. Germline values: CDR1 DFQATT, CDR2 SNEGSKA (reference sequence). Trimming cost V 6 bases and J 0 bases; bases outside gene matches: 5. The CDR3 runs 14 residues. CDR3 DNA: TGCAGTGCCACAGGGGGCAGGGTGAACACTGAAGCTTTCTTT. Translated: CSATGGRVNTEAFF.

The chain employs TRBV7-2 and TRBJ2-5; no reliable D call. Deletions cut 5 bases from V and 4 bases from J, with 5 bases between. CDR3 length equals 11 residues. Looked up from germline, CDR1 is SGHTA and CDR2 is FQGNSA. The CDR3 coding sequence is TGTGCCAGCAGCCCCCTAGAGACCCAGTACTTC. This sequence encodes CASSPLETQYF.

This clonotype was found a few times. V usage is TRBV24-1 and J usage is TRBJ2-3; D is ambiguous. This CDR3 region has 12 residues. V dropped 5 bases and J dropped 5 bases, with 7 bases sitting between them. The germline CDR1 and CDR2 sequences are KGHDR and SFDVKD. CDR3 region: CATSGYRDTQYF. CDR3 nucleotide sequence: TGTGCCACCAGTGGCTACAGAGATACGCAGTATTTT.

The V call is TRBV5-1, the J call TRBJ2-3; the D gene could be TRBD1 or TRBD2 (5 bases each). The V end was cut by 3 bases, the J end by 4 bases, with 18 bases between. The CDR3 is 16 residues long. The germline V gene has CDR1 SGHRS and CDR2 YFSETQ. The CDR3 spells CASSSDSTGPSDTQYF. The CDR3 nucleotides read TGCGCCAGCAGCTCCGACAGTACGGGGCCCTCAGATACGCAGTATTTT.

This clonotype was observed a few times. The chain combines TRBV2 with TRBJ2-1, with 11 bases aligning to TRBD2. The CDR3 loop spans 14 amino acids. V shed 7 bases and J 8 bases; nucleotides not matched to a gene: 7. The germline V gene has CDR1 SNHLY and CDR2 FYNNEI. Written as DNA, the CDR3 is TGTGCCAGCAATGCACTAGCGGGGGACTATGAGCAGTTCTTC. Translating it yields CASNALAGDYEQFF.

The J gene is TRBJ2-3, the V gene TRBV7-3; TRBD2 agrees at 7 bases. The CDR3 is made up of 15 amino acids. The V gene's germline CDR1 is SGHTA and CDR2 FQGTGA. The V and J ends lost 5 bases and 1 base, in that order; junction bases with no gene match: 6. The CDR3 protein is CASSPRGRGTDTQYF. In DNA form, the CDR3 reads TGTGCCAGCAGCCCCCGGGGGAGGGGCACAGATACGCAGTATTTT.

This clonotype was observed at least ten times. V gene TRBV5-6 combines with J gene TRBJ2-3; TRBD1 aligns across 9 bases. Germline CDR1 and CDR2: SGHDT and YYEEEE. Trimming at V came to 2 bases and at J to 3 bases, leaving 10 bases not matched to a gene. CDR3 length: 17 amino acids. DNA of the CDR3: TGTGCCAGCAGCTTTGAGCGCAACAGGGGGCCTACAGATACGCAGTATTTT. Residues: CASSFERNRGPTDTQYF.

This clonotype was counted many times. The chain recombines TRBV5-1 with TRBJ2-5; D may be TRBD1 (5 bases). The germline V and J ends were trimmed by 1 base and 4 bases, with 14 bases remaining between them. This CDR3 comprises 15 residues. Germline CDR1 and CDR2: SGHRS and YFSETQ. The CDR3 bases are TGCGCCAGCAGCTTGTCAGGGTTGATCGCAGAGACCCAGTACTTC. Translating it yields CASSLSGLIAETQYF.

This clonotype was counted between two and nine times. The genes are TRBV20-1 and TRBJ2-3; D perhaps matches TRBD1 (5 bases). The germline CDR1 and CDR2 sequences are DFQATT and SNEGSKA (reference sequence). The CDR3 runs to 13 residues. V was trimmed by 6 bases and J by 8 bases, leaving 18 bases between them. CDR3 nucleotides: TGCAGTGCCCCACAGGTTGACCGTCCTACGCAGTATTTT. It yields the protein CSAPQVDRPTQYF.

J is TRBJ1-2 and V is TRBV10-3; D not certain. V was shortened by 0 bases and J by 8 bases, with 13 bases between the two germline ends. This CDR3 is 14 amino acids long. Per germline, CDR1 ENHRY and CDR2 SYGVKD. CDR3 region: CAISESETFGGYTF. In DNA, the CDR3 is TGTGCCATCAGTGAGTCGGAGACGTTCGGAGGCTACACCTTC.

The chain joins TRBV20-1 to TRBJ1-1; D may be TRBD1 (5 bases). There are 14 residues in the CDR3. V was cut by 2 bases and J by 0 bases, with 10 bases left in between. Germline V gene data show CDR1 as DFQATT and CDR2 as SNEGSKA (reference sequence). The CDR3 region is CSARREGVNTEAFF. As DNA, the CDR3 is TGCAGTGCTAGACGTGAAGGGGTGAACACTGAAGCTTTCTTT.

This clonotype was recorded once. This rearrangement joins TRBV5-1 to TRBJ2-1, with 11 nucleotides matching TRBD2. V was clipped by 6 bases and J by 9 bases; unmatched bases: 8. The CDR3 runs to 14 residues. Germline assignment: CDR1 SGHRS and CDR2 YFSETQ. Written as DNA, the CDR3 is TGCGCCAGCATTCCTGGGACTAGCGGCGGTGAGCAGTTCTTC. Translating gives CASIPGTSGGEQFF.

In its sample, this clonotype was seen a few times. This chain connects TRBV5-1 to TRBJ2-3, with TRBD1 identical over 11 bases. Germline V gene data show CDR1 as SGHRS and CDR2 as YFSETQ. CDR3 length equals 18 residues. The V gene end was trimmed by 4 bases and the J gene end by 2 bases; junction bases not matched to a gene: 12. The CDR3: CASSQGADRGRFTDTQYF. As DNA, the CDR3 is TGCGCCAGCAGCCAAGGAGCGGACAGGGGGCGTTTCACAGATACGCAGTATTTT.